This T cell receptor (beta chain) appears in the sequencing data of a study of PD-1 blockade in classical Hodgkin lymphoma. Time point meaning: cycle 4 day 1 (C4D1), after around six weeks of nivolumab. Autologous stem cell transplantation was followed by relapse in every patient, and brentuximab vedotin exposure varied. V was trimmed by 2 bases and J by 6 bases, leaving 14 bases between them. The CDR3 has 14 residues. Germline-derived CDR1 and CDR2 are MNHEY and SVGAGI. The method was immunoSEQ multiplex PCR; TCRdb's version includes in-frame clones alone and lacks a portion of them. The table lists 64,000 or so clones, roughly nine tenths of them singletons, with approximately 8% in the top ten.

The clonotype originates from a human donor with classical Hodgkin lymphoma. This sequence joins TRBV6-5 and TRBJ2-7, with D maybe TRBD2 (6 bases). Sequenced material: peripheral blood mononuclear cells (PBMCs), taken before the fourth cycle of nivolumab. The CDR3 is CASSYRGGTGEQYF. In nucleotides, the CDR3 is TGTGCCAGCAGTTACCGGGGAGGAACGGGCGAGCAGTACTTC.